What follows describes a single TCR beta chain. The germline V gene has CDR1 LNHNV and CDR2 YYDKDF (reference sequence). This CDR3 comprises 14 residues. Trimming removed 0 bases at V and 9 bases at J, with 12 bases between. This sample was taken from a study of blood T cell repertoires in COVID-19. Study-level information: Sample material is recorded as cDNA or gDNA derived from T cells, B-cell-depleted T cells, or PBMCs.

Methods used by the authors: Amplified reference gene primers provided the basis for estimating nucleated cell counts. Libraries were prepared by immunoSEQ multiplex PCR; TCRdb keeps only in-frame clonotypes and omits some of them. V and J calls and clone size are copied from that table; D and trimming were computed from the DNA. The sample lists about 440,000 clones, 88% occurring once. Sequencing used peripheral blood. The V call is TRBV15, the J call TRBJ2-1; tentative D call: TRBD2 (6 bases). The clonotype originates from a woman aged 45-59 years with COVID-19, enrolled during active disease. CDR3 coding DNA: TGTGCCACCAGCAGAGATACGGGGGTCGGTGAGCAGTTCTTC. It is translated as CATSRDTGVGEQFF.